One T cell receptor beta chain is described in this entry. This entry is derived from a study of blood T cell repertoires in COVID-19. Study overall: Spain, Italy and the United States supplied samples that represented acute and convalescent COVID-19. PBMCs, B-cell-depleted T cells, or T cells provided the cDNA or gDNA that made up the material.

The germline V gene encodes CDR1 SGDLS and CDR2 YYNGEE. The CDR3 totals 15 residues. Trimming removed 3 bases from V and 0 bases from J; junction bases left unmatched: 3. TCRdb's copy holds only in-frame clones and misses some; the assay was immunoSEQ multiplex PCR. This table holds 200,000 to 250,000 clones, about 89% found once. The study assigned cohorts using participant-reported clinical history. Either two negative PCRs, clearance, or symptom resolution qualified Cohort 3 donors as recovered. The sequencing input was PBMCs or T cells enriched from blood (not recorded which). The chain has TRBV9 and TRBJ1-1; 9 bases align to TRBD1. The TCR sequence derives from a woman aged 25 to 39 who had recovered from COVID-19. The CDR3 DNA is TGTGCCAGCAGCGCTGGACAGGGGTTGAACACTGAAGCTTTCTTT. Translation gives CASSAGQGLNTEAFF.